This is a list of T cell receptor beta chains from one sample in a study of OX40 agonist ivuxolimab in advanced cancers. Repertoires were generated with immunoSEQ multiplex PCR, while TCRdb's copy carries only in-frame clones and drops some. The sample lists about 75,000 clones, about 90% occurring once. The input for sequencing was CD4+ or CD8+ T cells sorted from blood, taken in a trial of the OX40 agonist ivuxolimab. The receptors were gathered from an adult with an advanced solid tumor such as melanoma, head and neck, liver or kidney cancer. CDR3s include the opening cysteine and the closing phenylalanine or tryptophan. D genes are given only for firm matches. A clone size is listed for some rows: how often the clone was seen (once, few, many), or a class if it is expanded.

CDR3 DNA	CDR3 protein	J gene	D gene	clone size	V gene
TGTGCCAGCTCACGCGGATTCGGGGAAAAACTGTTTTTT	CASSRGFGEKLFF	TRBJ1-4	.	once	TRBV18
TGTGCCATCAGTGAGACGCAACCTTCTGAGGGCTATGGCTACACCTTC	CAISETQPSEGYGYTF	TRBJ1-2	.	.	TRBV10-3
TGTGCCAGCAAAGTAGGCGGGGGGGATGAGCAGTTCTTC	CASKVGGGDEQFF	TRBJ2-1	TRBD2	.	TRBV28
TGTGCCAGTAGTATCTCAGGGGGCGGCTATGGCTACACCTTC	CASSISGGGYGYTF	TRBJ1-2	TRBD1	.	TRBV19
TGCGCCAGCAGCCAAGAATCGGGAGGGTATGCCTACGAGCAGTACTTC	CASSQESGGYAYEQYF	TRBJ2-7	TRBD2	.	TRBV4-1
TGTGCCAGCAGTTTACAGAACAATCAGCCCCAGCATTTT	CASSLQNNQPQHF	TRBJ1-5	.	.	TRBV28
.	CASSSSAVAKNIQYF	TRBJ2-4	.	.	TRBV27
TGCGCCAGCAGCTTCGGCGGGGGAGTCGGCACAGATACGCAGTATTTT	CASSFGGGVGTDTQYF	TRBJ2-3	TRBD2	.	TRBV5-1
TGTGCCACCTCGGACAGGGCGTATTCCGGGGAGCTGTTTTTT	CATSDRAYSGELFF	TRBJ2-2	TRBD1	.	TRBV2
TGTGCCAGCAGCTACTTTCTTGGGGGGGAGAAGACCCAGTACTTC	CASSYFLGGEKTQYF	TRBJ2-5	TRBD2	.	TRBV7-2
TGCGCCAGCAGTGGTTTTAGGGGCGCCGGAAACACCATATATTTT	CASSGFRGAGNTIYF	TRBJ1-3	.	.	TRBV10-2
TGTGCCAGCAGCTTAGAGGGACCATGGGGAGCGTACTTC	CASSLEGPWGAYF	TRBJ2-7	.	.	TRBV7-2
TGTGCCAGCAGCTTAGGGGCCGGCTACAATGAGCAGTTCTTC	CASSLGAGYNEQFF	TRBJ2-1	.	.	TRBV7-9
TGTGCCAGCAGCCAAAGCGAGTGGGAGACCCAGTACTTC	CASSQSEWETQYF	TRBJ2-5	.	.	TRBV4-2
TGTGCCAGCAGAAGCGGGGCAGGATTTTATAATTCACCCCTCCACTTT	CASRSGAGFYNSPLHF	TRBJ1-6	.	.	TRBV6-6
TGCGCCAGCAGCCATGGGGGACAGAACACTGAAGCTTTCTTT	CASSHGGQNTEAFF	TRBJ1-1	.	.	TRBV5-1
TGTGCCAGCAGCTTCCCCCGTCCGGATACGCAGTATTTT	CASSFPRPDTQYF	TRBJ2-3	.	once	TRBV7-8
TGTGCCAGCAACGGAGCGGGACTGGGAGCCAACGTCCTGACTTTC	CASNGAGLGANVLTF	TRBJ2-6	TRBD2	.	TRBV2
TGTGCCAGCAGCCAGACTCCTTTCTCCTACAATGAGCAGTTCTTC	CASSQTPFSYNEQFF	TRBJ2-1	.	once	TRBV28
TGTGCTAGTGGTTTGGGACCCTTCCCAGGGGGCGGCAATCAGCCCCAGCATTTT	CASGLGPFPGGGNQPQHF	TRBJ1-5	TRBD1	.	TRBV12-5
TGTGCCAGCAGCCCGGGGGACCTTGGGAACATTCAGTACTTC	CASSPGDLGNIQYF	TRBJ2-4	.	.	TRBV11-2
TGCGCCAGCAGCTTCCGGACTAGCGAAGGCGAGCAGTACTTC	CASSFRTSEGEQYF	TRBJ2-7	TRBD2	.	TRBV5-1
TGTGCCAGTAGACTGATTGGGTCTGGCGGGAGGAACACCGGGGAGCTGTTTTTT	CASRLIGSGGRNTGELFF	TRBJ2-2	TRBD2	once	TRBV19
TGTGCCAGCAGTGCCATACAGGGGGCGGGCACTGAAGCTTTCTTT	CASSAIQGAGTEAFF	TRBJ1-1	TRBD1	.	TRBV2
TGTGCTAGTGGTTTGCCCTCGCATTTAGCGAGCACAGATACGCAGTATTTT	CASGLPSHLASTDTQYF	TRBJ2-3	.	.	TRBV12-5
TGCGCCAGCAGCCAACTGGGGGGCAATACAGGGTCTGAAGCTTTCTTT	CASSQLGGNTGSEAFF	TRBJ1-1	.	.	TRBV5-1
TGTGCCAGCAGTGAACAGGGGGCTAACGGCTACACCTTC	CASSEQGANGYTF	TRBJ1-2	TRBD1	.	TRBV6-1
TGTGCCAGCAGTTTAGCACCCTCGACAGGGAAAGGACAGCCCCAGCATTTT	CASSLAPSTGKGQPQHF	TRBJ1-5	TRBD1	.	TRBV28
TGTGCCAGCAGCTCGGGGGACACGGGGCGAGGCTACACCTTC	CASSSGDTGRGYTF	TRBJ1-2	.	.	TRBV7-9
TGTGCCAGCAGGACGGGATACTCTAACTATGGCTACACCTTC	CASRTGYSNYGYTF	TRBJ1-2	.	.	TRBV28
TGTGCCAGCTCACCAATGACTAGCGGGGGGAGCGATGAGCAGTTCTTC	CASSPMTSGGSDEQFF	TRBJ2-1	TRBD2	.	TRBV18
TGTGCCAGCAGCGTAGAGTTAAGGGGCAAAGGAAACACCATATATTTT	CASSVELRGKGNTIYF	TRBJ1-3	.	.	TRBV9
TGTGCCAGCAGCGCGGGGACTGCTGGGGACACTGAAGCTTTCTTT	CASSAGTAGDTEAFF	TRBJ1-1	.	.	TRBV5-4
TGTGCCAGCAGCAACATTTACGAGCAGTACTTC	CASSNIYEQYF	TRBJ2-7	.	.	TRBV5-5
TGTGCCAGCAGCGTAGGATCCGGGAACACCGGGGAGCTGTTTTTT	CASSVGSGNTGELFF	TRBJ2-2	.	.	TRBV9
TGTGCCAGTAGTCGCCTTAGCGGGAGCACGGGGTCCTACGAGCAGTACTTC	CASSRLSGSTGSYEQYF	TRBJ2-7	TRBD2	.	TRBV19
TGCAGCGTCCGAGATTGGGACGAAAAACTGTTTTTT	CSVRDWDEKLFF	TRBJ1-4	.	.	TRBV29-1
TGTGCCAGCAGTGAAAGTACTTCGAACTATGGCTACACCTTC	CASSESTSNYGYTF	TRBJ1-2	.	.	TRBV6-1
TGTGCCAGCAGTACACCCCGGGAAAGCAATCAGCCCCAGCATTTT	CASSTPRESNQPQHF	TRBJ1-5	.	.	TRBV6-1
TGTGCCAGCAGCTTCCGGGTCCTCTCCTACGAGCAGTACTTC	CASSFRVLSYEQYF	TRBJ2-7	.	.	TRBV5-5
TGTGCCAGCTCACCAATGCCCGGGACAGATACGCAGTATTTT	CASSPMPGTDTQYF	TRBJ2-3	.	.	TRBV18
TGTGCCAGCAGTGAAATAATAGCGGGAGGGTACAATGAGCAGTTCTTC	CASSEIIAGGYNEQFF	TRBJ2-1	TRBD2	.	TRBV2
TGTGCCAGCAGCTTAGGGGGTTTAACTACCTATGGCTACACCTTC	CASSLGGLTTYGYTF	TRBJ1-2	.	.	TRBV7-9
TGTGCCAGCTCACCAAGGACAGGGGATCAGCCCCAGCATTTT	CASSPRTGDQPQHF	TRBJ1-5	TRBD1	few	TRBV18
TGTGCCAGCTCACCTCCGACAGGGGGCTACGAGCAGTACTTC	CASSPPTGGYEQYF	TRBJ2-7	TRBD1	.	TRBV18
TGTGCCAGCAGTTATACTGGAAACACCATATATTTT	CASSYTGNTIYF	TRBJ1-3	.	once	TRBV6-5
TGCGCCAGCAGCTTGGGCCCGCGCCAGATGGCCGAGCAGTACTTC	CASSLGPRQMAEQYF	TRBJ2-7	.	.	TRBV5-1
TGTGCCAGCAGTTTCCCCGGACAGGGAGGTGAAAAACTGTTTTTT	CASSFPGQGGEKLFF	TRBJ1-4	TRBD1	.	TRBV28
TGTGCCAGTAGACTAGCGGGAGAGGCTAACAATGAGCAGTTCTTC	CASRLAGEANNEQFF	TRBJ2-1	TRBD2	.	TRBV19
TGCAGCGTTGTCTCGGGACAGACGAACACTGAAGCTTTCTTT	CSVVSGQTNTEAFF	TRBJ1-1	TRBD1	.	TRBV29-1
TGTGCCAGCAGCCCCGGGGCCACCTACTCTGGGGCCAACGTCCTGACTTTC	CASSPGATYSGANVLTF	TRBJ2-6	.	.	TRBV7-3
TGTGCCAGCAGTACCCAAACTAGCGGGGTTACCTACGAGCAGTACTTC	CASSTQTSGVTYEQYF	TRBJ2-7	TRBD2	.	TRBV28